The 20 T cell receptor beta chains below all came from one sample that was sequenced in a study of patients and donors after allogeneic stem cell transplantation. TCRdb reanalysed the RT-PCR reads using MiXCR and keeps one entry per CDR3 protein. This sample has about 400,000 distinct CDR3 sequences, with more than 15% found just once. The specimen sequenced was blood, either unsorted or a sorted T cell fraction (not recorded which). These receptors were collected from a human donor who was either an allogeneic HSCT recipient or a stem cell or donor lymphocyte infusion donor (not recorded which). It is not recorded whose cells these are; they may come from a transplant donor.

V and J are TRBV20-1 and TRBJ2-5; 7 nucleotides match TRBD2. The germline V gene encodes CDR1 DFQATT and CDR2 SNEGSKA (reference sequence). Losses at the gene ends were 4 bases for V and 3 bases for J; bases not matched to a gene: 14. The CDR3 runs 16 residues. The CDR3 DNA follows: TGCAGTGCTATCCCTCCGGGTAGCGGGCCCGAAGAGACCCAGTACTTC. It is translated as CSAIPPGSGPEETQYF.

The V gene is TRBV20-1, the J gene TRBJ2-3; D gene uncertain. Trimming took 6 bases from V and 0 from J, leaving 10 bases between them. The CDR3 sequence is 13 residues long. Germline values: CDR1 DFQATT, CDR2 SNEGSKA (reference sequence). The CDR3 DNA is TGCAGTGCCCTTAACCCTAGCACAGATACGCAGTATTTT. This gives the protein CSALNPSTDTQYF.

The rearrangement links TRBV9 to TRBJ2-3; TRBD2 agrees at 7 bases. There are 16 residues in the CDR3. Unmatched junction bases numbered 5, after V lost 0 bases and J lost 1 base. CDR1 is SGDLS and CDR2 is YYNGEE in the germline V gene. The CDR3 DNA sequence: TGTGCCAGCAGCGTAGGGGCAGCGGGGCGCACAGATACGCAGTATTTT. Its translation: CASSVGAAGRTDTQYF.

This clonotype turned up a few times. This sequence joins TRBV4-1 and TRBJ2-1; D unclear. The germline CDR1 and CDR2 sequences are MGHRA and YSYEKL. This CDR3 comprises 13 residues. The V gene lost 4 bases and the J gene lost 8 bases, with 12 bases spanning the gap. The CDR3 loop reads CASSRLETDEQFF. CDR3 bases: TGCGCCAGCAGCCGACTGGAGACGGATGAGCAGTTCTTC.

This clonotype was counted a few times. The rearrangement uses TRBV2 and TRBJ2-1; D may match TRBD1 or TRBD2 (5 bases each). Trimming left V 4 bases short and J 8 bases short, with 15 bases between. Germline CDR1 is SNHLY and CDR2 is FYNNEI. This CDR3 contains 14 residues. The CDR3 spells CASSAELVGDEQFF. CDR3 in DNA: TGTGCCAGCAGTGCAGAACTAGTAGGGGATGAGCAGTTCTTC.

The J gene is TRBJ1-6, the V gene TRBV6-5; D perhaps matches TRBD1 (6 bases). Deletions cut 2 bases from V and 4 bases from J, with 9 bases between. The germline CDR1 and CDR2 sequences are MNHEY and SVGAGI. CDR3 length: 15 amino acids. The CDR3 DNA is TGTGCCAGCAGTTACACCGGACAGTATAATTCACCCCTCCACTTT. It is translated as CASSYTGQYNSPLHF.

This clonotype was observed many times. V gene TRBV4-3 combines with J gene TRBJ2-1, with 9 bases matching TRBD1. The CDR3 runs 20 residues. The germline V gene has CDR1 LGHNA and CDR2 YSLEER. Trimming at V came to 4 bases and at J to 1 base, leaving 17 bases not matched to a gene. This chain's CDR3 is CASSLGDRVSWYESYNEQFF. The CDR3 bases are TGCGCCAGCAGCCTAGGGGACAGGGTGAGTTGGTACGAATCCTACAATGAGCAGTTCTTC.

This clonotype was observed a handful of times. This chain links TRBV2 with TRBJ2-3; D possibly corresponds to TRBD1 (6 bases). Germline loops: CDR1 SNHLY, CDR2 FYNNEI. V was clipped by 5 bases and J by 0 bases, with 15 bases between them. The CDR3 contains 16 residues. The CDR3 nucleotides are TGTGCCAGCAGTCCCGGGACACCGAGAAGCACAGATACGCAGTATTTT. This codes for CASSPGTPRSTDTQYF.

The table lists this clonotype with a few counts. The chain has TRBV4-1 and TRBJ1-3; 10 bases fit TRBD1. The ends lost 4 bases at V and 4 bases at J; junction bases unmatched: 4. The CDR3 extends over 15 amino acids. Germline CDR1 and CDR2: MGHRA and YSYEKL. This CDR3 reads CASSLGDRGGNTIYF. CDR3 DNA sequence: TGCGCCAGCAGCCTTGGGGACAGGGGAGGAAACACCATATATTTT.

This chain connects TRBV12-3 or TRBV12-4 to TRBJ1-4; no clear D gene. This CDR3 has 15 amino acids. With 1 base removed from V and 7 bases from J, the gap between germline ends came to 13 bases. This chain's CDR3 is CASSLVAGSGEKLFF. CDR3 coding DNA: TGTGCCAGCAGTTTAGTGGCGGGCTCGGGTGAAAAACTGTTTTTT.

This clonotype occurred a few times. V usage is TRBV20-1 and J usage is TRBJ2-7, with 7 bases matching TRBD2. Germline V gene sequence: CDR1 DFQATT, CDR2 SNEGSKA (reference sequence). CDR3 length: 14 amino acids. The junction had 11 bases not matched to a gene; V was cut back by 5 bases and J by 4 bases. The CDR3 DNA reads TGCAGTGCTGCCAAGGGAGGGCCAGGGTACGAGCAGTACTTC. Translation gives CSAAKGGPGYEQYF.

This rearrangement joins TRBV5-1 to TRBJ2-2, with D perhaps matching TRBD1 (5 bases). The CDR3 has 15 amino acids. Germline V CDR1 and CDR2: SGHRS, YFSETQ. V was shortened by 4 bases and J by 0 bases, with 10 bases between the two germline ends. The CDR3 here is CASSPWGTNTGELFF. In nucleotides, the CDR3 is TGCGCCAGCAGCCCGTGGGGCACGAACACCGGGGAGCTGTTTTTT.

There are a few counts of this clonotype. The gene calls are TRBV24-1 and TRBJ2-3; D unresolved. The CDR3 runs to 14 residues. Germline assignment: CDR1 KGHDR and CDR2 SFDVKD. V was clipped by 3 bases and J by 3 bases, with 9 bases between them. The CDR3 sequence: CATSDVGSTDTQYF. DNA for the CDR3: TGTGCCACCAGTGATGTAGGATCGACAGATACGCAGTATTTT.

The chain couples TRBV20-1 to TRBJ2-3; D possibly corresponds to TRBD2 (6 bases). This CDR3 has 14 amino acids. Germline-derived CDR1 and CDR2 are DFQATT and SNEGSKA (reference sequence). V lost 1 base and J 4 bases, leaving 12 bases between the germline ends. The CDR3 here is CSARGYGRSDTQYF. In DNA, the CDR3 is TGCAGTGCTAGAGGTTACGGGAGATCAGATACGCAGTATTTT.

The chain carries TRBV20-1 and TRBJ1-2; D is undetermined. The CDR3 has 11 amino acids. Germline V CDR1 and CDR2: DFQATT, SNEGSKA (reference sequence). Trimming cost V 8 bases and J 1 base, with 8 bases left between them. Written as DNA, the CDR3 is TGCAGTTTATTAATTAACTATGGCTACACCTTC. Translating gives CSLLINYGYTF.

This clonotype was found many times. The rearrangement links TRBV4-3 to TRBJ2-2; no reliable D call. The CDR3 totals 14 residues. The V end lost 4 bases, the J end lost 2 bases, and 8 bases lay between the germline ends. The germline CDR1 and CDR2 sequences are LGHNA and YSLEER. CDR3 sequence: CASSRGYNTGELFF. CDR3 sequence (DNA): TGCGCCAGCAGCCGGGGTTACAACACCGGGGAGCTGTTTTTT.

The chain combines TRBV11-2 with TRBJ2-7; no clear D gene. Germline CDR1 is SGHAT and CDR2 is FQNNGV. The CDR3 totals 17 residues. V was pared by 1 base and J by 5 bases, with 21 bases between. CDR3 residues: CASSLGPSVLRLDEQYF. The CDR3 DNA reads as TGTGCCAGCAGCTTAGGGCCCTCGGTACTCAGGTTGGACGAGCAGTACTTC.

This clonotype was observed a handful of times. The chain has TRBV20-1 and TRBJ2-5; D ambiguous. This CDR3 has 12 residues. The V and J ends lost 2 bases and 3 bases respectively, with 7 bases between them. CDR1 and CDR2 (germline): DFQATT, SNEGSKA (reference sequence). DNA of the CDR3: TGCAGTGCTAGAAGGGTGGAAGAGACCCAGTACTTC. Translation gives CSARRVEETQYF.

The chain couples TRBV6-5 to TRBJ2-2; D gene uncertain. The ends were cut back, 0 bases at V and 3 bases at J, with 5 bases in the middle. The CDR3 runs 14 residues. Germline assignment: CDR1 MNHEY and CDR2 SVGAGI. CDR3 residues: CASSYSVYTGELFF. The CDR3, as DNA: TGTGCCAGCAGTTACTCAGTGTACACCGGGGAGCTGTTTTTT.

This clonotype was observed a handful of times. The chain is built from TRBV4-1 and TRBJ2-3, with D perhaps TRBD2 (5 bases). The CDR3 has 16 residues. Trimming pared 0 bases from V and 2 bases from J, leaving 12 bases between. CDR1 is MGHRA, CDR2 YSYEKL, per germline. Here the CDR3 DNA reads TGCGCCAGCAGCCAAGAAGGAGGCAGGTACACAGATACGCAGTATTTT. The encoded protein is CASSQEGGRYTDTQYF.